One and the same sample provided the 24 T cell receptor beta chains below, sequenced in a study of blood T cell repertoires in COVID-19. The method was immunoSEQ multiplex PCR; TCRdb's version includes in-frame clones alone and lacks a portion of them. The table shows 310,000 or so clones, with 80% to 90% occurring only once. Sample: PBMCs or T cells enriched from blood (not recorded which). The source of these receptors is a young woman who had recovered from COVID-19.

The sample holds one count of this clone. V is TRBV28 and J is TRBJ1-5; tentatively, D is TRBD1 (5 bases). The CDR3 is made up of 17 amino acids. The germline CDR1 and CDR2 sequences are MDHEN and SYDVKM. V was trimmed by 7 bases and J by 2 bases, leaving 21 bases between them. The CDR3 sequence: CASTSAGRRIGNQPQHF. The CDR3 region has the DNA TGTGCCAGCACGTCCGCGGGACGGAGAATAGGCAATCAGCCCCAGCATTTT.

This clone was seen once. The chain uses TRBV28 and TRBJ2-7; D gene uncertain. The CDR3 has 16 amino acids. V gave up 4 bases and J gave up 0 bases, with 16 bases separating them. Germline V CDR1 and CDR2: MDHEN, SYDVKM. CDR3 residues: CASSSPTTINSYEQYF. CDR3 DNA sequence: TGTGCCAGCAGTTCCCCAACAACCATAAACTCCTACGAGCAGTACTTC. Drawing the rest from reference TRBV28 and TRBJ2-7, the complete variable domain is DVKVTQSSRYLVKRTGEKVFLECVQDMDHENMFWYRQDPGLGLRLIYFSYDVKMKEKGDIPEGYSVSREKKERFSLILESASTNQTSMYLCASSSPTTINSYEQYFGPGTRLTVT.

This clone was picked up one time. J is TRBJ2-2 and V is TRBV29-1; D possibly corresponds to TRBD1 (6 bases). Germline CDR1 and CDR2: SQVTM and ANQGSEA. Deletions cut 7 bases from V and 6 bases from J, with 21 bases between. This CDR3 has 15 residues. The CDR3 DNA follows: TGCAGCGCCAGGGACAACCTCCCCGGGGCCGGGGAGCTGTTTTTT. Protein: CSARDNLPGAGELFF.

This chain uses TRBV6-5 with TRBJ2-7, with 8 positions matching TRBD2. The CDR3 consists of 15 residues. CDR1 and CDR2 (germline): MNHEY, SVGAGI. J lost 0 bases, V lost 6 bases, and 7 bases had no gene match. This CDR3 reads CASSRGLDRSYEQYF. The CDR3 region has the DNA TGTGCCAGCAGCCGGGGACTAGATCGCTCCTACGAGCAGTACTTC.

The chain links TRBV2 to TRBJ1-6; 7 positions match TRBD1. V shed 6 bases, J shed 7 bases, and the junction held 9 bases outside the gene matches. Looked up from germline, CDR1 is SNHLY and CDR2 is FYNNEI. The length of the CDR3 is 15 residues. CDR3 loop: CASSGTGARNSPLHF. As DNA, the CDR3 is TGTGCCAGCAGCGGAACAGGGGCTCGGAATTCACCCCTCCACTTT.

The rearrangement uses TRBV7-6 and TRBJ1-2, with 7 bases matching TRBD1. The V and J ends lost 1 base and 0 bases, in that order; junction bases with no gene match: 5. The CDR3 extends over 16 amino acids. Germline CDR1 and CDR2: SGHVS and FNYEAQ. CDR3 region: CASSLEGQKSNYGYTF. The CDR3 DNA sequence: TGTGCCAGCAGCTTAGAGGGACAGAAATCTAACTATGGCTACACCTTC.

The CDR3 nucleotides read TGTGCCTGGAGTGTATTCCCGGGACAGGGGTCTGGGGCCAACGTCCTGACTTTC. This translates into CAWSVFPGQGSGANVLTF. The chain joins TRBV30 to TRBJ2-6; 10 nucleotides match TRBD1. CDR1 is GTSNPN, CDR2 SVGIG, per germline (reference sequence). The CDR3 runs to 18 residues. V lost 0 bases to trimming and J lost 1 base; unmatched junction nucleotides: 6.

This clone was observed once. Relative to the germline gene, one junction end is altered; a read error may explain this. This sequence joins TRBV5-1 and TRBJ2-7; 7 positions agree with TRBD1. There are 13 residues in the CDR3. Germline CDR1 and CDR2: SGHRS and YFSETQ. The chain's CDR3 is CASSTGTAYGQYF. Here the CDR3 DNA reads TGCGCCAGCTCGACCGGGACAGCCTACGGGCAGTACTTC.

This clone was picked up a small number of times. The chain has TRBV5-1 and TRBJ2-7; 8 nucleotides agree with TRBD2. This CDR3 has 14 residues. Germline-derived CDR1 and CDR2 are SGHRS and YFSETQ. The junction had 6 bases not matched to a gene; V was cut back by 2 bases and J by 5 bases. CDR3 sequence: CASSFSSGSDEQYF. The CDR3 nucleotides read TGCGCCAGCAGCTTTTCCAGCGGGAGTGACGAGCAGTACTTC.

CDR3 sequence (DNA): TGCAGTGCCCCAGGATTAGAGCAGTTCTTC. It is translated as CSAPGLEQFF. This sequence joins TRBV20-1 and TRBJ2-1; D not certain. The CDR3 length is 10 residues. Trimming left V 6 bases short and J 10 bases short, with 10 bases between. The V gene's germline CDR1 is DFQATT and CDR2 SNEGSKA (reference sequence).

The gene calls are TRBV6-2 or TRBV6-3 and TRBJ1-2; D is uncertain. The CDR3 loop spans 14 amino acids. Trimming removed 2 bases at V and 3 bases at J, with 10 bases between. In germline, CDR1 is MNHEY, CDR2 SVGEGT. The CDR3 DNA is TGTGCCAGCAGTTACCGAGGTATTCACTATGGCTACACCTTC. Protein sequence: CASSYRGIHYGYTF.

The gene calls are TRBV18 and TRBJ1-3; 9 bases align to TRBD1. Germline values: CDR1 KGHSH, CDR2 LQKENI. This CDR3 has 17 amino acids. With V trimmed by 6 bases and J by 2 bases, 11 bases remained unmatched. The CDR3 DNA reads TGTGCCAGCTCGAAAGAACAGGGGGCGTATACTGGAAACACCATATATTTT. Translation: CASSKEQGAYTGNTIYF.

The chain links TRBV27 to TRBJ1-2; D is uncertain. Germline loops: CDR1 MNHEY, CDR2 SMNVEV (reference sequence). V was cut by 5 bases and J by 7 bases, with 11 bases left in between. This CDR3 contains 12 residues. The CDR3 is CASSPRSRGYTF. The CDR3, as DNA: TGTGCCAGCAGTCCCCGGAGCCGTGGCTACACCTTC.

The chain links TRBV7-3 to TRBJ2-1; 13 bases match TRBD2. Germline V CDR1 and CDR2: SGHTA, FQGTGA. The length of the CDR3 is 22 residues. V trimming: 2 bases; J trimming: 2 bases; junction bases outside the gene matches: 18. DNA for the CDR3: TGTGCCAGCAGCTTATTTCCGGGGACTAGCGGGGAACCTATCCCCCCCTACAATGAGCAGTTCTTC. This sequence encodes CASSLFPGTSGEPIPPYNEQFF.

This clone was recorded only once. The rearrangement uses TRBV10-3 and TRBJ1-3, with 10 bases that match TRBD1. Per the germline V gene, CDR1 is ENHRY and CDR2 is SYGVKD. The V segment lost 6 bases and the J segment 7 bases; nucleotides outside the gene matches: 12. The CDR3 runs 16 residues. The CDR3 loop reads CAIRPETGGLLNTIYF. CDR3 coding DNA: TGTGCCATCAGACCCGAGACAGGGGGCCTCCTGAACACCATATATTTT.

The chain combines TRBV6-2 or TRBV6-3 with TRBJ2-5, with TRBD2 identical over 8 bases. Trimming took 5 bases from V and 9 from J; bases not matched to a gene: 8. The CDR3 has 13 residues. Germline CDR1 is MNHEY and CDR2 is SVGEGT. For the CDR3, the DNA is TGTGCCAGCAGTAATCGGGGGGGCCAGGCCCAGTACTTC. Translating it yields CASSNRGGQAQYF.

The chain is built from TRBV19 and TRBJ2-2; D remains unclear. V lost 9 bases and J 2 bases, leaving 4 bases between the germline ends. The germline CDR1 and CDR2 sequences are LNHDA and SQIVND (reference sequence). The CDR3 covers 11 residues. In DNA, the CDR3 is TGTGCCAGCTTAAACACCGGGGAGCTGTTTTTT. The encoded protein is CASLNTGELFF.

The rearrangement uses TRBV7-2 and TRBJ1-1; D gene ambiguous. This CDR3 region has 14 residues. CDR1 and CDR2 from the germline V gene are SGHTA and FQGNSA. Trimming stripped 5 bases from V and 2 bases from J, with 12 bases between. The CDR3 region is CASSDYSYNTEAFF. DNA of the CDR3: TGTGCCAGCAGCGATTACAGTTATAACACTGAAGCTTTCTTT.

The chain uses TRBV10-2 and TRBJ2-7, with 8 bases identical to TRBD2. The CDR3 covers 12 residues. Per germline, CDR1 WSHSY and CDR2 SAAADI. V lost 10 bases, J lost 2 bases, and 4 bases stayed unmatched. CDR3: CATGTRTYEQYF. The CDR3, as DNA: TGCGCCACCGGGACTAGAACCTACGAGCAGTACTTC.

The sample holds a few counts of this clone. This sequence joins TRBV11-2 and TRBJ2-5; TRBD2 matches at 8 bases. Germline lookup yields CDR1 SGHAT and CDR2 FQNNGV. The CDR3 sequence is 15 residues long. The V and J ends lost 3 bases and 5 bases, in that order; junction bases with no gene match: 8. The CDR3 region is CASSLVSGSGETQYF. CDR3 nucleotides: TGTGCCAGCAGCTTGGTGAGCGGGAGCGGGGAGACCCAGTACTTC.

The chain is built from TRBV5-1 and TRBJ2-3; TRBD1 aligns across 8 bases. This CDR3 has 14 amino acids. Per the germline V gene, CDR1 is SGHRS and CDR2 is YFSETQ. Trimming at V came to 3 bases and at J to 3 bases, leaving 3 bases not matched to a gene. As DNA, the CDR3 is TGCGCCAGCAGCTCAGGACAGGGTACAGATACGCAGTATTTT. Translation: CASSSGQGTDTQYF.

The rearrangement uses TRBV28 and TRBJ2-7, with TRBD1 matching over 7 bases. CDR1 and CDR2 (germline): MDHEN, SYDVKM. Trimming removed 7 bases from V and 3 bases from J; junction bases left unmatched: 6. CDR3 length: 13 amino acids. DNA for the CDR3: TGTGCCAGCAAACAGGGGCGACTCTACGAGCAGTACTTC. This sequence encodes CASKQGRLYEQYF.

V is TRBV5-1 and J is TRBJ1-3, with D maybe TRBD1 (5 bases). The germline gives CDR1 SGHRS, CDR2 YFSETQ. V lost 1 base to trimming and J lost 2 bases, with 13 bases between them. This CDR3 contains 16 residues. CDR3 coding DNA: TGCGCCAGCAGCTTGTATTCGTCAGGGACTGGAAACACCATATATTTT. It is translated as CASSLYSSGTGNTIYF.

V and J are TRBV12-3 or TRBV12-4 and TRBJ2-1; no reliable D call. The V end was cut by 8 bases, the J end by 5 bases, with 7 bases between. The length of the CDR3 is 11 residues. CDR3 in DNA: TGTGCCAGCGGCCAACACAATGAGCAGTTCTTC. Its translation: CASGQHNEQFF.